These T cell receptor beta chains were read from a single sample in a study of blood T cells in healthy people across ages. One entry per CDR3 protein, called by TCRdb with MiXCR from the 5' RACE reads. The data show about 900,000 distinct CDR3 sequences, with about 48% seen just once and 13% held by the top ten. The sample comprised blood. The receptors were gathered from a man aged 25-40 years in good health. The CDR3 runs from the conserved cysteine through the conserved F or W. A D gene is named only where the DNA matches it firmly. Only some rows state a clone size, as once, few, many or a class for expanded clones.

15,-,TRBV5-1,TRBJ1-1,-,TGCGCCAGCAGCCGAAATGGACAGTTGAACACTGAAGCTTTCTTT,CASSRNGQLNTEAFF
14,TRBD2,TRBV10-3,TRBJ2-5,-,TGTGCCATCAGCACTAGCGGGGGGTCTGAGACCCAGTACTTC,CAISTSGGSETQYF
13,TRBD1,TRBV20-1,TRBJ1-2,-,TGCAGTGCCCCAGGGGGCAATTTCAAAACCTACACCTTC,CSAPGGNFKTYTF
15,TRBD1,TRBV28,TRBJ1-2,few,TGTGCCAGCAGAATTGAGACAGGGTACTCTTGGGGCTACACCTTC,CASRIETGYSWGYTF
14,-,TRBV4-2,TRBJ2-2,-,TGTGCCAGCAATTTCGGGGGAAACACCGGGGAGCTGTTTTTT,CASNFGGNTGELFF
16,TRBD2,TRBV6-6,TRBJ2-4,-,TGTGCCAGCAGTTATTTTCTAGCGGGGGACAAAAACATTCAGTACTTC,CASSYFLAGDKNIQYF
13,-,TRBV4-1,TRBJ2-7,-,TGCGCCAGCAGCCCGCGAACCAGCAATGAGCAGTACTTC,CASSPRTSNEQYF
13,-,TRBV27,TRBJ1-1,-,TGTGCCAGCAGTTCCTTATGGAACACTGAAGCTTTCTTT,CASSSLWNTEAFF
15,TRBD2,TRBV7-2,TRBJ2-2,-,TGTGCCAGCAGTCCACTAGCGGTGGGAACCGGGGAGCTGTTTTTT,CASSPLAVGTGELFF
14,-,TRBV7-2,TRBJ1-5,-,TGTACCAGCAGCTTGGAACAACTGAATCAGCCCCAGCATTTT,CTSSLEQLNQPQHF
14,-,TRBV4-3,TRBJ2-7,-,TGCGCCAGCAGCCAATCAGGGGAGATCCGCGAGCAGTACTTC,CASSQSGEIREQYF
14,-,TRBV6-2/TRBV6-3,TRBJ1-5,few,TGTGCCAGCAGACAGCACTATAGCAATCAGCCCCAGCATTTT,CASRQHYSNQPQHF
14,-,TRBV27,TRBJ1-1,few,TGTGCCAGCAGTTACTCAGGGAGGAACACTGAAGCTTTCTTT,CASSYSGRNTEAFF
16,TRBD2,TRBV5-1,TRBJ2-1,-,TGCGCCAGCAGCTTGGTTCGCGGGACTAGTGTTAATGAGCAGTTCTTC,CASSLVRGTSVNEQFF
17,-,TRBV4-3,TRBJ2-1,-,TGCGCCAGCAGCCAAGATGTAGCACTTAGCGGTTACAATGAGCAGTTCTTC,CASSQDVALSGYNEQFF
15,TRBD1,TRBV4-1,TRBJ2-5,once,TGCGCCAGCAGCCAACTCGGGACAGGCCAAGAGACCCAGTACTTC,CASSQLGTGQETQYF
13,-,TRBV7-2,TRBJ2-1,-,TGTGCCAGCAGCTTAGAAGCTTCCCATGAGCAGTTCTTC,CASSLEASHEQFF
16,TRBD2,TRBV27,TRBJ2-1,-,TGTGCCAGCAGGGGGGGACTAGCGGGGATTTACAATGAGCAGTTCTTC,CASRGGLAGIYNEQFF
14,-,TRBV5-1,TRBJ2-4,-,TGCGCCAGCAGCTTGGAAGGGACCCAAAACATTCAGTACTTC,CASSLEGTQNIQYF
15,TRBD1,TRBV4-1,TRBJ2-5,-,TGCGCCAGCAGCCAAGAGCACAGGGGATATGAGACCCAGTACTTC,CASSQEHRGYETQYF
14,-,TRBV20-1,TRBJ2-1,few,TGCAGTGCTAGAGCGGCCTCCTCCTACAATGAGCAGTTCTTC,CSARAASSYNEQFF
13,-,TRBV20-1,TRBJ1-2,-,TGCAGTGCTAGAGGGAACGAGGGCTATGGCTACACCTTC,CSARGNEGYGYTF
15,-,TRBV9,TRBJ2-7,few,TGTGCCAGCAGCGGTACCCCGGACAGCGACTACGAGCAGTACTTC,CASSGTPDSDYEQYF
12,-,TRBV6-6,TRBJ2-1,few,TGTGCCAGCAGCCCCCCGAACAATGAGCAGTTCTTC,CASSPPNNEQFF
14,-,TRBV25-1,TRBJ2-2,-,TGTGCCAGCAGTGGTAGCCCGCGAGCCGGGGAGCTGTTTTTT,CASSGSPRAGELFF